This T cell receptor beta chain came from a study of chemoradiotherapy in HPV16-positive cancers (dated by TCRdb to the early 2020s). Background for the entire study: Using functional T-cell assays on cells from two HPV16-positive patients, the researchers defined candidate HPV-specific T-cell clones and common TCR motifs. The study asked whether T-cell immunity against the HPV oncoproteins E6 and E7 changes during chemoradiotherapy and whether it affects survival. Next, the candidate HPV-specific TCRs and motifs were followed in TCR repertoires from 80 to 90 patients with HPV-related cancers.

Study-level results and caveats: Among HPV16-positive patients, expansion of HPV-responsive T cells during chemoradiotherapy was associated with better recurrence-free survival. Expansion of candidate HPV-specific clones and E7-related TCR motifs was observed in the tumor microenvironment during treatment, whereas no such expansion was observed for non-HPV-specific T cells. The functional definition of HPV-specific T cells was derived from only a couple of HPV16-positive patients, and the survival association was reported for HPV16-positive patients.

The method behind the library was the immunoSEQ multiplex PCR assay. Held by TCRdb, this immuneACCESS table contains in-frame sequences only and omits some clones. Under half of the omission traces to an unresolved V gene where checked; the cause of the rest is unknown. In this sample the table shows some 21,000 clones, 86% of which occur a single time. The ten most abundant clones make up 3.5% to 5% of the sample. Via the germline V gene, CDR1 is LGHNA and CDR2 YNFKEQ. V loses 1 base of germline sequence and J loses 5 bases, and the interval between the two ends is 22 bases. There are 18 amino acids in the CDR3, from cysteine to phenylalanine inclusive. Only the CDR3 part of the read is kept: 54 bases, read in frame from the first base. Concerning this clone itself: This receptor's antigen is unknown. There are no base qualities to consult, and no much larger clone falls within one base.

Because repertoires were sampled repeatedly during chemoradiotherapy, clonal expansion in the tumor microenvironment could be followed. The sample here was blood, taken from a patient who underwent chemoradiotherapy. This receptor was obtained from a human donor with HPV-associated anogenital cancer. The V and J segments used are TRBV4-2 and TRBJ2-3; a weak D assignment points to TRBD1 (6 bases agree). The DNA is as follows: TGTGCCAGCAGCCAAGCACAGGGTCCAGCGGTCGGGGAAGATACGCAGTATTTT. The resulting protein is CASSQAQGPAVGEDTQYF.